This T cell receptor beta chain was recorded in a study of OX40 agonist ivuxolimab in advanced cancers. Study details: Having had anti-PD-1, anti-PD-L1 or anti-CTLA-4 therapy before was allowed, and approximately 40% had some.

Germline V gene lookup returns CDR1 SGHTA and CDR2 FQGTGA. There are 15 residues in the CDR3. The trim removed 4 bases at V and 0 bases at J, leaving 1 base unmatched. Some clones are missing from TCRdb's copy, which holds only in-frame ones; the method was immunoSEQ multiplex PCR. The sample yields roughly 60,000 clones, around 87% seen once. The starting material was CD4+ or CD8+ T cells sorted from blood, obtained in a trial of the OX40 agonist ivuxolimab. The receptor was derived from an adult with an advanced solid tumor such as melanoma, head and neck, liver or kidney cancer. The rearrangement links TRBV7-3 to TRBJ2-2, with 8 bases lining up with TRBD2. Here the CDR3 DNA reads TGTGCCAGCAGCTCGGGACTAGCGAACACCGGGGAGCTGTTTTTT. Translation: CASSSGLANTGELFF.